Shown below are 4 T cell receptor beta chains from a single sample sequenced in a study of blood T cell repertoires in COVID-19. TCRdb's table, derived via immunoSEQ multiplex PCR, lists solely in-frame clones and lacks some. The profile covers 180,000 or so clones, with about 89% appearing a single time and about 2.7% taken by the ten largest. The sample taken for sequencing was peripheral blood. The origin of the receptors is a man between 40 and 49 years old with active or convalescent COVID-19.

The rearrangement joins TRBV12-3 or TRBV12-4 to TRBJ1-5; D remains unclear. V was clipped by 6 bases and J by 11 bases, with 14 bases between them. CDR3 length: 12 residues. The CDR3 bases are TGTGCCAGCAGCCACGTGCCCACAGCCCAGCATTTT. Translation gives CASSHVPTAQHF.

The V call is TRBV5-4, the J call TRBJ2-7; 12 bases agree with TRBD1. The CDR3 is made up of 16 amino acids. Trimming removed 3 bases from V and 4 bases from J; junction bases left unmatched: 8. Per germline, CDR1 SGHNT and CDR2 YYREEE (reference sequence). In nucleotides, the CDR3 is TGTGCCAGCAGCTCGAAGGGGGACAGGGGGCCATACGAGCAGTACTTC. Protein product: CASSSKGDRGPYEQYF.

CDR3 sequence reads: CASSRTGTNSNQPQHF. The CDR3 DNA reads TGTGCCAGCAGTAGGACAGGGACAAATAGCAATCAGCCCCAGCATTTT. The chain employs TRBV28 and TRBJ1-5, with 8 bases identical to TRBD1. Looked up from germline, CDR1 is MDHEN and CDR2 is SYDVKM. There are 16 residues in the CDR3. V lost 5 bases to trimming and J lost 0 bases; unmatched junction nucleotides: 6.

This sequence joins TRBV6-1 and TRBJ1-6; no clear D gene. V dropped 2 bases and J dropped 2 bases, with 10 bases sitting between them. CDR3 size: 16 residues. CDR1 and CDR2 from the germline V gene are MNHNS and SASEGT. CDR3 sequence: CASSESGEPYNSPLHF. DNA for the CDR3: TGTGCCAGCAGTGAAAGCGGGGAACCCTATAATTCACCCCTCCACTTT.